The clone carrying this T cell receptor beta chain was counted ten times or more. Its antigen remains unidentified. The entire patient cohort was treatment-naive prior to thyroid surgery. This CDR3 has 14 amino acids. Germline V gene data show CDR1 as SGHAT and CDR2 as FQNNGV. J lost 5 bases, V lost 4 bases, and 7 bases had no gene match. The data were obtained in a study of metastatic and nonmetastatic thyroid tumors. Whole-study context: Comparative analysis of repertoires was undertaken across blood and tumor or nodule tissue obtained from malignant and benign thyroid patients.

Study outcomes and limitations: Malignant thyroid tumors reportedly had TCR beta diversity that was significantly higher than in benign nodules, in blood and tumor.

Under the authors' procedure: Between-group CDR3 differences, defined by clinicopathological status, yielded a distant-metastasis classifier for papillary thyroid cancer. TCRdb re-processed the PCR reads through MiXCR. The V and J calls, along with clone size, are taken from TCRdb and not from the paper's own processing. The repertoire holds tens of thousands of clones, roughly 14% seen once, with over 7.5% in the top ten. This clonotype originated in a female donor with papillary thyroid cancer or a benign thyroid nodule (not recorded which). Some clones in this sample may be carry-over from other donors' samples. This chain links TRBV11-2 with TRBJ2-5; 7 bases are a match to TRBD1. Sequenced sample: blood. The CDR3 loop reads CASSWGTVIETQYF. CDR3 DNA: TGTGCCAGCAGCTGGGGGACAGTCATTGAGACCCAGTACTTC. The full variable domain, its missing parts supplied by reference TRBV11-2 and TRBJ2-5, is EAGVAQSPRYKIIEKRQSVAFWCNPISGHATLYWYQQILGQGPKLLIQFQNNGVVDDSQLPKDRFSAERLKGVDSTLKIQPAKLEDSAVYLCASSWGTVIETQYFGPGTRLLVL.